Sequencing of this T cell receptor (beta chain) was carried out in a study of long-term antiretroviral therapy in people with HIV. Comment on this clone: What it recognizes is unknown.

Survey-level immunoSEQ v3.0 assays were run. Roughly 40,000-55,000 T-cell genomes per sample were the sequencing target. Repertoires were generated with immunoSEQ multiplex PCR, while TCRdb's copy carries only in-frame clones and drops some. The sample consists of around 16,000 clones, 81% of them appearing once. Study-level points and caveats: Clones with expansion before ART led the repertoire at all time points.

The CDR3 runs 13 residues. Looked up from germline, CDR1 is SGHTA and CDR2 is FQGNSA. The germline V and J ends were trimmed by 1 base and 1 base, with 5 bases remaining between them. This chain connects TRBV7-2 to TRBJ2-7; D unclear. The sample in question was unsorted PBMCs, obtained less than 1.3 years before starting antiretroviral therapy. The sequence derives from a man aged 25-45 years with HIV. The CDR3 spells CASSLDPSYEQYF. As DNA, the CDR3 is TGTGCCAGCAGCTTAGACCCTTCCTACGAGCAGTACTTC.